These 25 T cell receptor beta chains share one sample of origin, sequenced in a study of blood T cell repertoires in COVID-19. Repertoires were generated with immunoSEQ multiplex PCR, while TCRdb's copy carries only in-frame clones and drops some. The sample records 200,000 or so clones, roughly 88% being singletons. Sequenced input: peripheral blood. These receptors originate from a man in his forties or fifties who had recovered from COVID-19.

The chain uses TRBV5-6 and TRBJ1-6; D is perhaps TRBD1 (5 bases). The V gene lost 0 bases and the J gene lost 5 bases, with 15 bases spanning the gap. The germline V gene encodes CDR1 SGHDT and CDR2 YYEEEE. The CDR3 covers 17 residues. This CDR3 reads CASSLGPSGVHNSPLHF. DNA of the CDR3: TGTGCCAGCAGCTTGGGCCCTTCGGGGGTTCATAATTCACCCCTCCACTTT. The full variable domain, with the rest looked up from reference TRBV5-6 and TRBJ1-6, is DAGVTQSPTHLIKTRGQQVTLRCSPKSGHDTVSWYQQALGQGPQFIFQYYEEEERQRGNFPDRFSGHQFPNYSSELNVNALLLGDSALYLCASSLGPSGVHNSPLHFGNGTRLTVT.

The V and J genes are TRBV9 and TRBJ2-7, with D possibly matching TRBD1 (6 bases). Germline V CDR1 and CDR2: SGDLS, YYNGEE. The CDR3 loop spans 14 amino acids. Deletions cut 4 bases from V and 7 bases from J, with 18 bases between. CDR3 in DNA: TGTGCCAGCAGCCCCCGACAGGACCTGGAGGAGCAGTACTTC. Its translation: CASSPRQDLEEQYF.

The rearrangement links TRBV6-5 to TRBJ2-2; unclear D gene. The CDR3 has 15 residues. The germline CDR1 and CDR2 sequences are MNHEY and SVGAGI. Trimming took 2 bases from V and 6 from J, leaving 13 bases between them. The CDR3 protein is CASSYESFSPGELFF. The DNA for the CDR3 is TGTGCCAGCAGTTACGAGTCGTTTTCCCCCGGGGAGCTGTTTTTT.

This chain connects TRBV6-2 or TRBV6-3 to TRBJ2-6; 12 bases line up with TRBD1. This CDR3 contains 19 residues. CDR1 is MNHEY and CDR2 is SVGEGT in the germline V gene. Trimming at V came to 5 bases and at J to 5 bases, leaving 13 bases not matched to a gene. DNA of the CDR3: TGTGCCAGCAGTCCGTACCCGGGACAGGGGGCGAGAAGGGCCAACGTCCTGACTTTC. Translation: CASSPYPGQGARRANVLTF.

This clone was observed once. The chain couples TRBV29-1 to TRBJ2-7, with 10 nucleotides matching TRBD1. From germline, CDR1 is SQVTM and CDR2 ANQGSEA. CDR3 length: 14 residues. With 6 bases clipped from V and 2 bases from J, the junction kept 7 bases outside the gene matches. CDR3 protein: CSVLSGTGAYEQYF. CDR3 nucleotide sequence: TGCAGCGTCCTTTCGGGGACAGGGGCCTACGAGCAGTACTTC.

A single count supports this clone. The genes are TRBV6-2 or TRBV6-3 and TRBJ1-1; D might be TRBD1 (6 bases). Germline loops: CDR1 MNHEY, CDR2 SVGEGT. CDR3 length: 16 amino acids. V was pared by 0 bases and J by 1 base, with 12 bases between. DNA of the CDR3: TGTGCCAGCAGTTACTCGACTATGGGACAGAACACTGAAGCTTTCTTT. Its protein product is CASSYSTMGQNTEAFF.

J is TRBJ2-7 and V is TRBV4-1; 9 bases line up with TRBD1. With V trimmed by 3 bases and J by 5 bases, 8 bases remained unmatched. CDR3 length: 15 amino acids. In germline, CDR1 is MGHRA, CDR2 YSYEKL. The DNA of the CDR3 is TGCGCCAGCAGCCAGCGGACAGGGGATGTCAACGAGCAGTACTTC. Translated, it gives CASSQRTGDVNEQYF.

This chain connects TRBV7-2 to TRBJ2-7; TRBD1 agrees at 11 bases. Germline CDR1 SGHTA, CDR2 FQGNSA. V was clipped by 3 bases and J by 3 bases; unmatched bases: 4. The length of the CDR3 is 15 residues. The CDR3: CASSFTGTGGYEQYF. The CDR3 nucleotides read TGTGCCAGCAGCTTCACCGGGACAGGGGGCTACGAGCAGTACTTC.

V and J are TRBV2 and TRBJ2-2; possibly TRBD1 for D (5 bases). This CDR3 contains 14 residues. Trimming pared 3 bases from V and 7 bases from J, leaving 12 bases between. Germline V gene data show CDR1 as SNHLY and CDR2 as FYNNEI. Here the CDR3 reads CASSDRVPSGELFF. CDR3 coding DNA: TGTGCCAGCAGTGACAGGGTCCCCAGCGGGGAGCTGTTTTTT. Filled out from reference TRBV2 and TRBJ2-2, the complete variable domain reads EPEVTQTPSHQVTQMGQEVILRCVPISNHLYFYWYRQILGQKVEFLVSFYNNEISEKSEIFDDQFSVERPDGSNFTLKIRSTKLEDSAMYFCASSDRVPSGELFFGEGSRLTVL.

This chain links TRBV7-9 with TRBJ1-2, with D perhaps TRBD1 (5 bases). The length of the CDR3 is 14 residues. Germline values: CDR1 SEHNR, CDR2 FQNEAQ (reference sequence). Trimming stripped 1 base from V and 6 bases from J, with 12 bases between. The CDR3 loop is CASSLGRADHGYTF. Here the CDR3 DNA reads TGTGCCAGCAGCTTAGGCAGGGCAGACCATGGCTACACCTTC.

The chain links TRBV7-9 to TRBJ1-3; no definite D call. V was trimmed by 6 bases and J by 4 bases, leaving 10 bases between them. The length of the CDR3 is 13 residues. Germline V gene sequence: CDR1 SEHNR, CDR2 FQNEAQ (reference sequence). The CDR3 here is CASRLDGGNTIYF. CDR3 nucleotides: TGTGCCAGCAGGCTAGATGGGGGAAACACCATATATTTT.

The chain uses TRBV29-1 and TRBJ2-6, with D possibly being TRBD2 (5 bases). Germline V CDR1 and CDR2: SQVTM, ANQGSEA. Trimming took off 5 bases at V and 3 bases at J, with 14 bases between the two ends. This CDR3 has 15 amino acids. CDR3 loop: CSVTGGSDGANVLTF. CDR3 nucleotides: TGCAGCGTTACGGGCGGGTCCGATGGGGCCAACGTCCTGACTTTC.

The rearrangement uses TRBV19 and TRBJ1-2; a possible D gene is TRBD1 (6 bases). The CDR3 is 14 amino acids. Trimming left V 2 bases short and J 5 bases short, with 12 bases between. Germline V lookup: CDR1 LNHDA, CDR2 SQIVND (reference sequence). The CDR3 bases are TGTGCCAGTAGTATAAGGGACAAAAGATATGGCTACACCTTC. Protein sequence: CASSIRDKRYGYTF.

This clone was observed a few times. This sequence joins TRBV19 and TRBJ1-3; 8 nucleotides agree with TRBD1. The CDR3 spans 14 residues. The J segment lost 2 bases and the V segment lost 8 bases, leaving 5 bases of the junction unmatched. The germline V gene encodes CDR1 LNHDA and CDR2 SQIVND (reference sequence). The CDR3 here is CASWGQVPGNTIYF. The CDR3 DNA reads as TGTGCCAGTTGGGGACAGGTCCCTGGAAACACCATATATTTT.

The genes are TRBV7-9 and TRBJ1-1; tentative D call: TRBD1 (5 bases). V was shortened by 1 base and J by 0 bases, with 6 bases between the two germline ends. This CDR3 is built from 14 residues. Germline V lookup: CDR1 SEHNR, CDR2 FQNEAQ (reference sequence). DNA for the CDR3: TGTGCCAGCAGCTTAGGACAGCTGAACACTGAAGCTTTCTTT. This translates into CASSLGQLNTEAFF.

V is TRBV5-8 and J is TRBJ2-1; 8 positions agree with TRBD2. Germline values: CDR1 SGHTS, CDR2 YDEGEE. The length of the CDR3 is 17 residues. J was trimmed by 7 bases and V by 4 bases; bases with no gene match: 16. CDR3 coding DNA: TGTGCCAGCAGCACCTCCAGCGGGGGAGGACCCCGTAATGAGCAGTTCTTC. This sequence encodes CASSTSSGGGPRNEQFF.

The chain joins TRBV11-2 to TRBJ1-4; D gene unclear. CDR3 length: 13 residues. Per the germline V gene, CDR1 is SGHAT and CDR2 is FQNNGV. V was clipped by 3 bases and J by 7 bases, with 9 bases between them. The CDR3 here is CASSFWGAEKLFF. The CDR3, as DNA: TGTGCCAGCAGCTTCTGGGGAGCTGAAAAACTGTTTTTT.

This chain uses TRBV11-3 with TRBJ1-6; no definite D call. Germline values: CDR1 SGHNT, CDR2 YENEEA. Trimming shortened V by 4 bases and J by 9 bases, and 7 bases separated the two germline ends. The CDR3 length is 12 residues. For the CDR3, the DNA is TGTGCCAGCAGCTATGTTCGTTCACCCCTCCACTTT. Its translation is CASSYVRSPLHF.

J is TRBJ2-5 and V is TRBV29-1, with TRBD2 matching over 15 bases. The germline CDR1 and CDR2 sequences are SQVTM and ANQGSEA. Trimming removed 6 bases from V and 4 bases from J; junction bases left unmatched: 0. This CDR3 contains 13 residues. In DNA form, the CDR3 reads TGCAGCGTGGGACTAGCGGGAGGAGAGACCCAGTACTTC. Translated: CSVGLAGGETQYF.

This clone was seen once. The rearrangement links TRBV9 to TRBJ2-2, with D tentatively TRBD2 (5 bases). Looked up from germline, CDR1 is SGDLS and CDR2 is YYNGEE. This CDR3 is built from 15 residues. V was clipped by 0 bases and J by 0 bases, with 6 bases between them. This CDR3 reads CASSVGSANTGELFF. CDR3 sequence (DNA): TGTGCCAGCAGCGTAGGTAGCGCGAACACCGGGGAGCTGTTTTTT.

This sequence joins TRBV7-2 and TRBJ2-7; 9 bases are shared with TRBD1. The CDR3 consists of 14 residues. Per germline, CDR1 SGHTA and CDR2 FQGNSA. The trim removed 6 bases at V and 3 bases at J, leaving 6 bases unmatched. CDR3 sequence reads: CASRIQGAGYEQYF. CDR3 DNA sequence: TGTGCCAGCAGGATACAGGGGGCGGGCTACGAGCAGTACTTC. The entire variable domain, with the rest obtained from reference TRBV7-2 and TRBJ2-7, is as follows: GAGVSQSPSNKVTEKGKDVELRCDPISGHTALYWYRQSLGQGLEFLIYFQGNSAPDKSGLPSDRFSAERTGGSVSTLTIQRTQQEDSAVYLCASRIQGAGYEQYFGPGTRLTVT.

The chain links TRBV30 to TRBJ1-6, with D unresolved. CDR3 size: 14 residues. Germline CDR1 is GTSNPN and CDR2 is SVGIG (reference sequence). With 3 bases removed from V and 4 bases from J, the gap between germline ends came to 10 bases. In DNA form, the CDR3 reads TGTGCCTGGAGGAGTTGGCGGTATAATTCACCCCTCCACTTT. As protein: CAWRSWRYNSPLHF.

The chain carries TRBV11-2 and TRBJ2-2, with D uncertain. Germline CDR1 SGHAT, CDR2 FQNNGV. Trimming took 3 bases from V and 4 from J, leaving 6 bases between them. This CDR3 comprises 13 residues. CDR3 DNA: TGTGCCAGCAGCTTCCAGGCCACCGGGGAGCTGTTTTTT. Residues: CASSFQATGELFF.

The chain links TRBV6-2 or TRBV6-3 to TRBJ2-7, with 11 positions matching TRBD2. V shed 4 bases, J shed 4 bases, and the junction held 6 bases outside the gene matches. The CDR3 runs 15 residues. Germline CDR1 reads MNHEY; CDR2 reads SVGEGT. The CDR3 nucleotides are TGTGCCAGCAGTTCACTAACTAGCGGGAGTTACGAGCAGTACTTC. Protein: CASSSLTSGSYEQYF.

The chain has TRBV29-1 and TRBJ2-1, with 8 bases identical to TRBD2. The V and J ends lost 0 bases and 6 bases, in that order; junction bases with no gene match: 19. CDR3 length: 19 residues. Germline loops: CDR1 SQVTM, CDR2 ANQGSEA. The CDR3 sequence: CSVEDARYVVAGSLNEQFF. As DNA, the CDR3 is TGCAGCGTTGAAGATGCGCGGTATGTAGTAGCGGGATCCCTCAATGAGCAGTTCTTC.